Reported below is one T cell receptor beta chain. Its antigen remains unknown. The libraries were made with immunoSEQ v3. Survey-level samples got approximately 1.8 million read pairs; deep-level samples got roughly 4.5-6.5 million. The data were produced by immunoSEQ multiplex PCR, yet TCRdb's version contains in-frame clones alone and is incomplete. The sample records more than 90,000 clones, less than 70% being singletons. This CDR3 comprises 16 residues. Germline V gene data show CDR1 as MNHEY and CDR2 as SVGEGT. J was trimmed by 6 bases and V by 5 bases; bases with no gene match: 12. This entry is derived from a study of TIL therapy for anti-PD-1-resistant metastatic lung cancer. The time point is: pre-treatment sample, taken before nivolumab and TIL therapy. The tumor samples were excised metastases, mostly pleural nodules or supraclavicular lymph nodes. Study observations and caveats: Many TIL product clones were absent from baseline tumor, suggesting clonal contraction. TIL cultures after expansion showed higher clonality and lower diversity than baseline tumor (median about 6% vs 30%).

The source of this sequence is a person aged 25-85 years with non-small cell lung cancer. The chain has TRBV6-2 or TRBV6-3 and TRBJ1-5; 8 bases agree with TRBD1. The sample consisted of tumor tissue, taken at baseline. The CDR3 DNA follows: TGTGCCAGCAGTAATATACAGGGGGAGTGGGGTCAGCCCCAGCATTTT. This gives the protein CASSNIQGEWGQPQHF.